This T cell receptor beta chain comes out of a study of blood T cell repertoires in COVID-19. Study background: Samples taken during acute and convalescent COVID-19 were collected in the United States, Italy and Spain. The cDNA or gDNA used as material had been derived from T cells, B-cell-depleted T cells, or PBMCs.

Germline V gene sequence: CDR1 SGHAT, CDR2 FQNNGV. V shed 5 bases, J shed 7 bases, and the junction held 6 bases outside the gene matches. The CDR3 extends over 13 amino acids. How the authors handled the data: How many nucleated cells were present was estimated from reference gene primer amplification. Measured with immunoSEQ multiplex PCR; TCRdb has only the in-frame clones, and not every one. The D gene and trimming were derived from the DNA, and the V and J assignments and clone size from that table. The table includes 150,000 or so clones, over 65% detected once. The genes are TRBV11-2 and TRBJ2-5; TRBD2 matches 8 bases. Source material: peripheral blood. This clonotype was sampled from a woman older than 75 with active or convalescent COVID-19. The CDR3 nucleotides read TGTGCCAGCAGCCCGGGAGGGAGGAGGACCCAGTACTTC. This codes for CASSPGGRRTQYF.